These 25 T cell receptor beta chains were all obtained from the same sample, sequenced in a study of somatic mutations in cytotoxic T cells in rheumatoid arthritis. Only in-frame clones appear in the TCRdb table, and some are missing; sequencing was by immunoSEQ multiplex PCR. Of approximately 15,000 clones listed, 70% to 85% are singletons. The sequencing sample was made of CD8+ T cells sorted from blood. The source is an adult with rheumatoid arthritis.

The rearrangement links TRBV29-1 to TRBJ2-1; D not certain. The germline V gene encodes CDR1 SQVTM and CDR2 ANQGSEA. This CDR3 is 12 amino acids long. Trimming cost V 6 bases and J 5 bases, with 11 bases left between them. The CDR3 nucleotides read TGCAGCGTCCTGAGAGAGAACAATGAGCAGTTCTTC. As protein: CSVLRENNEQFF.

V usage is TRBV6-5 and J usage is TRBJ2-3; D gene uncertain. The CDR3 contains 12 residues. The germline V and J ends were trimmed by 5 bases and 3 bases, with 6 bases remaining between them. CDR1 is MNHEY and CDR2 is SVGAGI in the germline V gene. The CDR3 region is CASSLGTDTQYF. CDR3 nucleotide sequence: TGTGCCAGCAGTCTAGGAACAGATACGCAGTATTTT.

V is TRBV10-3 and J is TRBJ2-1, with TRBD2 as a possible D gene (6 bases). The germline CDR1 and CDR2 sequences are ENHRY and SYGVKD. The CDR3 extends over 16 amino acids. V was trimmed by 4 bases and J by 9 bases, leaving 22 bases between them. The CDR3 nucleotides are TGTGCCATCAGTGGGCCGGGACTCGCGACGGAGAGTGAGCAGTTCTTC. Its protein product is CAISGPGLATESEQFF.

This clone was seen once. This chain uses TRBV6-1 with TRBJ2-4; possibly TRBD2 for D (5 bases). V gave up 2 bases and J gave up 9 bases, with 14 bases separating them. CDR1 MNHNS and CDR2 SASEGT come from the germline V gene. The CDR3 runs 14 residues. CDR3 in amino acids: CASSEMQSGGIQYF. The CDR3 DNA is TGTGCCAGCAGTGAAATGCAGAGCGGAGGCATTCAGTACTTC.

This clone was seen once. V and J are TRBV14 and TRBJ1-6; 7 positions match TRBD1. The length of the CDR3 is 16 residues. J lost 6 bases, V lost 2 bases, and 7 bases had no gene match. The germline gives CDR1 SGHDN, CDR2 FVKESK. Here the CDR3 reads CASSQQEGAGNSPLHF. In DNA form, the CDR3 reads TGTGCCAGCAGCCAACAAGAGGGGGCAGGTAATTCACCCCTCCACTTT.

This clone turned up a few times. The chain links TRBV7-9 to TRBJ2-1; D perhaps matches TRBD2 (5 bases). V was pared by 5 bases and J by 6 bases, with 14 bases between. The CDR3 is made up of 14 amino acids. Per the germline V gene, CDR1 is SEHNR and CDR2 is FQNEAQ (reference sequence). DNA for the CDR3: TGTGCCAGCAGCGGACTCATCCGTGGCAATGAGCAGTTCTTC. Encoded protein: CASSGLIRGNEQFF.

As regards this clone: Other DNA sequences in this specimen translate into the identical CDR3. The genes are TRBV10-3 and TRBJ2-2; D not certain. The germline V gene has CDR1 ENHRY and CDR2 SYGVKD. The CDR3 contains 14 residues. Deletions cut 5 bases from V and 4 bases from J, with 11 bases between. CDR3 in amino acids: CAISRESPTGELFF. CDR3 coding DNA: TGTGCCATCAGTAGAGAGAGTCCCACCGGGGAGCTGTTTTTT.

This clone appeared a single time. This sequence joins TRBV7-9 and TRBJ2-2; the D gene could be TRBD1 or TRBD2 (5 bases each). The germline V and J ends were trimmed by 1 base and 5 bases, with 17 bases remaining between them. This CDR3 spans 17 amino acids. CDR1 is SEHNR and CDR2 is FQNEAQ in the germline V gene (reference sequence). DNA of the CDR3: TGTGCCAGCAGCTTAGAACCCCTCGGGGCAGGGACCGGGGAGCTGTTTTTT. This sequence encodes CASSLEPLGAGTGELFF.

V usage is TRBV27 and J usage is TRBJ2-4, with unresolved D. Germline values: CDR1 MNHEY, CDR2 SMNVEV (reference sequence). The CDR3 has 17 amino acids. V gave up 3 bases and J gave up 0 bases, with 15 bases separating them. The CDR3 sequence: CASSFTTDSLAKNIQYF. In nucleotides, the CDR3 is TGTGCCAGCAGTTTCACGACGGATAGCCTAGCCAAAAACATTCAGTACTTC.

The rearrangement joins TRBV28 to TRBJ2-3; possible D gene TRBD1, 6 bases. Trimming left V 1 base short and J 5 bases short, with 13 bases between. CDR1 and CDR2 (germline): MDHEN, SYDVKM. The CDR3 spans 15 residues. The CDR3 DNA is TGTGCCAGCAGTTTATTGGGGGCGGACGGAGATACGCAGTATTTT. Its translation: CASSLLGADGDTQYF.

Here the CDR3 reads CATSSRGGELFF. The CDR3 DNA sequence: TGTGCCACCAGCAGTCGGGGGGGGGAGCTGTTTTTT. The chain carries TRBV15 and TRBJ2-2; perhaps TRBD2 as D (6 bases). The CDR3 has 12 residues. Trimming removed 3 bases at V and 8 bases at J, with 7 bases between. Germline CDR1 LNHNV, CDR2 YYDKDF (reference sequence).

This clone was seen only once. This CDR3 reads CASSLGTELLEAFF. CDR3 DNA: TGTGCCAGCAGTTTGGGGACAGAACTTCTTGAAGCTTTCTTT. V is TRBV28 and J is TRBJ1-1; 7 bases match TRBD1. The CDR3 loop spans 14 amino acids. Trimming removed 3 bases from V and 7 bases from J; junction bases left unmatched: 8. The germline CDR1 and CDR2 sequences are MDHEN and SYDVKM. Looking up the rest from reference TRBV28 and TRBJ1-1 gives the full variable domain: DVKVTQSSRYLVKRTGEKVFLECVQDMDHENMFWYRQDPGLGLRLIYFSYDVKMKEKGDIPEGYSVSREKKERFSLILESASTNQTSMYLCASSLGTELLEAFFGQGTRLTVV.

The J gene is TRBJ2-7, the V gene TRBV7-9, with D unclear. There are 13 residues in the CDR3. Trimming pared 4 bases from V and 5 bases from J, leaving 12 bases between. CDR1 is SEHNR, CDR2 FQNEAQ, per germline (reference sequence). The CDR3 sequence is CASSSGLTHEQYF. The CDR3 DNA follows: TGTGCCAGCAGCTCAGGTCTCACCCACGAGCAGTACTTC.

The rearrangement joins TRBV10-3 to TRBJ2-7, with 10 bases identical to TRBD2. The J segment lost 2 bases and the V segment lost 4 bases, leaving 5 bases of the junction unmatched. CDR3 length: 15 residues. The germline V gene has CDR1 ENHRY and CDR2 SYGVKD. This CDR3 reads CAISGGTSETYEQYF. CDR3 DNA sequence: TGTGCCATCAGTGGAGGGACTAGCGAGACCTACGAGCAGTACTTC.

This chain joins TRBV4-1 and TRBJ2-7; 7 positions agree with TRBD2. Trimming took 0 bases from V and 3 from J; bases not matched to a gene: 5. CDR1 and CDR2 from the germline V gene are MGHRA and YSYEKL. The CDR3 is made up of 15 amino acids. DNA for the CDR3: TGCGCCAGCAGCCAAGAAGCGGGACGGAACTACGAGCAGTACTTC. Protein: CASSQEAGRNYEQYF.

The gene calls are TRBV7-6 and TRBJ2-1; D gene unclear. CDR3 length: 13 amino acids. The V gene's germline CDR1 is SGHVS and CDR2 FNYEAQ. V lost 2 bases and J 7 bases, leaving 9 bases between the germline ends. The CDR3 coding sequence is TGTGCCAGCAGCTTATTCGTAGGGAATGAGCAGTTCTTC. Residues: CASSLFVGNEQFF.

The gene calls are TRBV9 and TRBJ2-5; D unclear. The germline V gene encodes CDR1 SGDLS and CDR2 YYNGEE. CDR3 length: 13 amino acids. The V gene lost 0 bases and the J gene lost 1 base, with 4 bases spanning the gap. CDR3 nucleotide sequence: TGTGCCAGCAGCGTAGCGCCCCAAGAGACCCAGTACTTC. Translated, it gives CASSVAPQETQYF.

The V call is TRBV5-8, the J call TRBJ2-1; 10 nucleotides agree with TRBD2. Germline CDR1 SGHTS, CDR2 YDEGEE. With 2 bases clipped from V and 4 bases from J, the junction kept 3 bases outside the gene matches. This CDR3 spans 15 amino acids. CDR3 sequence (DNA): TGTGCCAGCAGCTTAGGGACTAGCGTTTACAATGAGCAGTTCTTC. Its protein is CASSLGTSVYNEQFF.

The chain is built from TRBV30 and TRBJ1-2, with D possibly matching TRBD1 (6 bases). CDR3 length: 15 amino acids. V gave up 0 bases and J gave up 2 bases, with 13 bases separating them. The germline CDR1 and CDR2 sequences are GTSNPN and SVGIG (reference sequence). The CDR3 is CAWSVPRGPNYGYTF. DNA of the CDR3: TGTGCCTGGAGTGTACCCAGGGGTCCGAACTATGGCTACACCTTC.

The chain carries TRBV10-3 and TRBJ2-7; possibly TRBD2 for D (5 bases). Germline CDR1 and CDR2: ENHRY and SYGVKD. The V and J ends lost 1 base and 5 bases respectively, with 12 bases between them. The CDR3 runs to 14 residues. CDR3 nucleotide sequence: TGTGCCATCAGTGAGTGGCTAGCCAATAACGAGCAGTACTTC. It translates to CAISEWLANNEQYF.

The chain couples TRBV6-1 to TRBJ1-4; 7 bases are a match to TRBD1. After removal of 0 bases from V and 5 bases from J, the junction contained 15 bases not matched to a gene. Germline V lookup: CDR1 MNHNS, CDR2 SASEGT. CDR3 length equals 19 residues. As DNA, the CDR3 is TGTGCCAGCAGTGAAGCGCACTACGCACGACAGGGCGGGAATGAAAAACTGTTTTTT. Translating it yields CASSEAHYARQGGNEKLFF.

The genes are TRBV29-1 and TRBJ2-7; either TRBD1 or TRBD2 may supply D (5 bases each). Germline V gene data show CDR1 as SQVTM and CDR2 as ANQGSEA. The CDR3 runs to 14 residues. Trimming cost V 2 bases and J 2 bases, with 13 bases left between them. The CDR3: CSVELEGWTYEQYF. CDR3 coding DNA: TGCAGCGTTGAACTTGAGGGGTGGACCTACGAGCAGTACTTC.

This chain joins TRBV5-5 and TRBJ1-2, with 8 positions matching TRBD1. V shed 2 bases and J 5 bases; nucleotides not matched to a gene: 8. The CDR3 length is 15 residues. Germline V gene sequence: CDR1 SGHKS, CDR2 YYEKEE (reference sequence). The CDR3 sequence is CASSLETGAIYGYTF. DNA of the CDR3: TGTGCCAGCAGCTTAGAGACAGGGGCAATTTATGGCTACACCTTC.

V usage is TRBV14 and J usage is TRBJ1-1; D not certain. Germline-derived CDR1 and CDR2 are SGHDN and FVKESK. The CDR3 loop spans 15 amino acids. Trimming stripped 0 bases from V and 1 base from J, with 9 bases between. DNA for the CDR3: TGTGCCAGCAGCCAAGATCAATTCGGGAACACTGAAGCTTTCTTT. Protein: CASSQDQFGNTEAFF.

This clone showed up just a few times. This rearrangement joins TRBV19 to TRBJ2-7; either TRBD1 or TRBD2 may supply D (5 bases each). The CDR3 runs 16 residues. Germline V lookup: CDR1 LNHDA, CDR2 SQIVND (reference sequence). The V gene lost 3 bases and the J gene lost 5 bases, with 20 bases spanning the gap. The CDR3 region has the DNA TGTGCCAGTAGTATCGAAAGTCTTGGGGGTTTCGACGAGCAGTACTTC. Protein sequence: CASSIESLGGFDEQYF.